A single T cell receptor beta chain is shown here with its context. The antigen is not known. The sample is drawn from a study of OX40 agonist ivuxolimab in advanced cancers. Across the whole study: Males comprised over 80% of the group, whose mean age was approximately 62 years (range 23 to 79). A partial response was reached by three patients: one with hepatocellular carcinoma and two with cutaneous melanoma. Study outcomes and limitations: Near-lowest levels of clonal expansion characterized partial responders at 0.1-3.0 mg/kg. In the 0.1 to 3.0 mg/kg range, CD4+ and CD8+ blood T cells had expanded clonally by week 6.

CDR3 size: 10 residues. Trimming removed 8 bases at V and 2 bases at J, with 4 bases between. The germline V gene encodes CDR1 SGHVS and CDR2 FQNEAQ. Data came from immunoSEQ multiplex PCR; TCRdb stores just in-frame clones and leaves some out. The sample has 65,000 to 90,000 clones, approximately 90% seen once. The rearrangement joins TRBV7-8 to TRBJ2-7; no firm D call. The receptor's source is an adult with an advanced solid tumor such as melanoma, head and neck, liver or kidney cancer. The sample was CD4+ or CD8+ T cells sorted from blood, taken in a trial of the OX40 agonist ivuxolimab. The chain's CDR3 is CASGTYEQYF. Written as DNA, the CDR3 is TGTGCCAGCGGTACCTACGAGCAGTACTTC.